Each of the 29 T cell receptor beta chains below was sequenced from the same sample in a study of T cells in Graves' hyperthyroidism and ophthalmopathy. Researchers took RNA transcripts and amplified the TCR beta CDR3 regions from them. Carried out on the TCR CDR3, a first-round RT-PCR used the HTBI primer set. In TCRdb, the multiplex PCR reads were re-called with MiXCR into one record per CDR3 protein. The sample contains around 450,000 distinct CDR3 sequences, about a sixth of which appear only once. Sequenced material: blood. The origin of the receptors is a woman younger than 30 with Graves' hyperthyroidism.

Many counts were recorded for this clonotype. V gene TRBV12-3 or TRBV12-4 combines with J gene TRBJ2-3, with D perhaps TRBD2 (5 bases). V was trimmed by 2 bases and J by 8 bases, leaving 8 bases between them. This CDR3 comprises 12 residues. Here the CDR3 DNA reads TGTGCCAGCAGTTTACGCCGGGGTACGCAGTATTTT. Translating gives CASSLRRGTQYF.

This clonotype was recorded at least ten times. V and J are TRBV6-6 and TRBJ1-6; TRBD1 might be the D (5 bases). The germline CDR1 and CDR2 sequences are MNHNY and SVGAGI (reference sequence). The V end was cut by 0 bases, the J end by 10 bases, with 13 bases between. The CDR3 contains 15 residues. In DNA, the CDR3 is TGTGCCAGCAGTTACTCGTCGAGGGGTCAATCACCCCTCCACTTT. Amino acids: CASSYSSRGQSPLHF.

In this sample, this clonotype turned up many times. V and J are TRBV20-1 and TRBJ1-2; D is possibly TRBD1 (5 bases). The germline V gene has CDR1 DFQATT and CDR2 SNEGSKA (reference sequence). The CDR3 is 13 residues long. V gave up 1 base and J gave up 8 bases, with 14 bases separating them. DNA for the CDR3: TGCAGTGCTAGAGTGGAAGGGGCACGGGGCTACACCTTC. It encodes CSARVEGARGYTF.

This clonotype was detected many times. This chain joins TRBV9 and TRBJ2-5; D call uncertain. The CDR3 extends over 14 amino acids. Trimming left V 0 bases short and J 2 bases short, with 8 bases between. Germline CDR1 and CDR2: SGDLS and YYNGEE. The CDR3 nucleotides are TGTGCCAGCAGCGTAGTCGGCAGACAAGAGACCCAGTACTTC. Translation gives CASSVVGRQETQYF.

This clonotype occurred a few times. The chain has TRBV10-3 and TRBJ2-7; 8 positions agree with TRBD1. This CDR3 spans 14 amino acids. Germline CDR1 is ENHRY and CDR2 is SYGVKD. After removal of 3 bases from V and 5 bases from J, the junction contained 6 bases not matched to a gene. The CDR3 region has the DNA TGTGCCATCAGTGATGGGTCAGGGGGCGACGAGCAGTACTTC. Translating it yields CAISDGSGGDEQYF.

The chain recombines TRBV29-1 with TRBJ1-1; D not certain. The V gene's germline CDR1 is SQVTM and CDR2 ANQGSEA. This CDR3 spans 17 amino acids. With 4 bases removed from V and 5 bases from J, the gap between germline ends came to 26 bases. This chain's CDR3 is CSVGSQRSLTSWTEAFF. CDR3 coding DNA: TGCAGCGTTGGCTCGCAACGATCCTTGACATCATGGACTGAAGCTTTCTTT.

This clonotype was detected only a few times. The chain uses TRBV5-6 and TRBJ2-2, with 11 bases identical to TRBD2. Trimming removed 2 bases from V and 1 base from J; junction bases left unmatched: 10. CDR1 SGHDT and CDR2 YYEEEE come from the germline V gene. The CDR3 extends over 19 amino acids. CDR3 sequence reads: CASSFRHFGLAGNTGELFF. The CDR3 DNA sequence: TGTGCCAGCAGCTTCCGACATTTCGGACTAGCGGGGAACACCGGGGAGCTGTTTTTT.

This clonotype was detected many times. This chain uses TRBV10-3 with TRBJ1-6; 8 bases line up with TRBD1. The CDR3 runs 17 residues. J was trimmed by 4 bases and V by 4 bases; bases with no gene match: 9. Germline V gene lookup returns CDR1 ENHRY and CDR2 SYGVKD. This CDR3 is CAISGPGQGEYNSPLHF. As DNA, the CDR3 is TGTGCCATCAGTGGCCCTGGACAGGGAGAATATAATTCACCCCTCCACTTT.

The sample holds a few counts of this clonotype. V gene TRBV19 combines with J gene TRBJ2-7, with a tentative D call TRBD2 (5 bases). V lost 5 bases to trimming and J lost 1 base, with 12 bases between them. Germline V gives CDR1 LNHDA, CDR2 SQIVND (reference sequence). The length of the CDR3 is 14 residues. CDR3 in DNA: TGTGCCAGTAGTCAGACGGGGAGTTCCTACGAGCAGTACTTC. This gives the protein CASSQTGSSYEQYF.

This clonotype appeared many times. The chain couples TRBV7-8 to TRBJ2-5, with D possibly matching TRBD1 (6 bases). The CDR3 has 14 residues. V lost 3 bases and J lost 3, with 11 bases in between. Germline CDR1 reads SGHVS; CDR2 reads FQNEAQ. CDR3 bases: TGTGCCAGCAGCTTTATCCGGACAGAAGAGACCCAGTACTTC. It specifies CASSFIRTEETQYF.

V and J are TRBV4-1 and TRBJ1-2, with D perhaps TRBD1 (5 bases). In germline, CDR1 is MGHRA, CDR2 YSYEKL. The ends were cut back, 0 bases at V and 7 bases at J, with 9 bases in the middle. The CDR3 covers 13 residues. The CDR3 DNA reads TGCGCCAGCAGCCAAGAGGCCGGGGGTGGCTACACCTTC. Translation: CASSQEAGGGYTF.

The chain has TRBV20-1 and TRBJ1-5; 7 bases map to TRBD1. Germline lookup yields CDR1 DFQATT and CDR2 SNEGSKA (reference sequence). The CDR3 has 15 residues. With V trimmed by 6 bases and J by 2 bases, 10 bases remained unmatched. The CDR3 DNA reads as TGCAGTGCGCTAACAGGGGCGGCTGGCAATCAGCCCCAGCATTTT. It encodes CSALTGAAGNQPQHF.

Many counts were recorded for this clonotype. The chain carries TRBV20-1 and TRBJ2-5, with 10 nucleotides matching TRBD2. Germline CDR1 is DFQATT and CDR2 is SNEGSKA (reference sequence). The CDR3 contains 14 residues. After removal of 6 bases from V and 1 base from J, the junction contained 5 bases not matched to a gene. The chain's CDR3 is CSAVRTSGQETQYF. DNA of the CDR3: TGCAGTGCCGTACGGACTAGCGGCCAAGAGACCCAGTACTTC.

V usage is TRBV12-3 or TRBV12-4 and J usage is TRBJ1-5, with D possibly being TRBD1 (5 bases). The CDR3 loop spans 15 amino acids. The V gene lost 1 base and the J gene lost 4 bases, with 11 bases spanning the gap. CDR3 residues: CASSLGGGINQPQHF. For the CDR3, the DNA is TGTGCCAGCAGTTTAGGGGGCGGAATAAATCAGCCCCAGCATTTT.

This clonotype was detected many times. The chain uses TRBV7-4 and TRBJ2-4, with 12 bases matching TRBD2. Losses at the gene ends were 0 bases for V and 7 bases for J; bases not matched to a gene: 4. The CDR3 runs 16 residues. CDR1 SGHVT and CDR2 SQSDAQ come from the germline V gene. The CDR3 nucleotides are TGTGCCAGCAGCTTAGCGTCTAGCGGGGGGGCCAACATTCAGTACTTC. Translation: CASSLASSGGANIQYF.

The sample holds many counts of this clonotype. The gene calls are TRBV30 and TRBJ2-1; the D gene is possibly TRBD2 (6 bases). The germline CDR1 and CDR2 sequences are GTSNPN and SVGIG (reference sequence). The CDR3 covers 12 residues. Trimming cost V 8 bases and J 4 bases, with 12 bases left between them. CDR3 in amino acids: CALGRGYNEQFF. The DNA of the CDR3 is TGTGCCCTGGGGCGGGGTTACAATGAGCAGTTCTTC.

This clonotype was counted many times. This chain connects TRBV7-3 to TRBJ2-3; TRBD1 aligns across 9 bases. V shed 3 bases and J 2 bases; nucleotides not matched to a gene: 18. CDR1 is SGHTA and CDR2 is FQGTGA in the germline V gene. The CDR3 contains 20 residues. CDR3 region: CASSFGTGLRELKVTDTQYF. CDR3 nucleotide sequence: TGTGCCAGCAGCTTCGGGACAGGGTTGCGGGAGTTGAAGGTCACAGATACGCAGTATTTT.

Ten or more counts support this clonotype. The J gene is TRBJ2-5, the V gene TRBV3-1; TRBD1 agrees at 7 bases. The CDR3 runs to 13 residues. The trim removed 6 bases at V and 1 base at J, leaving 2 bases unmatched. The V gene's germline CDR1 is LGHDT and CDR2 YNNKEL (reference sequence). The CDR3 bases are TGTGCCAGCAGGGGACAGCTCCAAGAGACCCAGTACTTC. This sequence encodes CASRGQLQETQYF.

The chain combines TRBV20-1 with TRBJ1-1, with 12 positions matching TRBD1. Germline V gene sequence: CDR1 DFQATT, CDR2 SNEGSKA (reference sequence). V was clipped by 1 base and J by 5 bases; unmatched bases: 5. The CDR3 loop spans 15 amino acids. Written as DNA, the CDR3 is TGCAGTGCTAGAGCCGGGACAGGGGGCGGTACTGAAGCTTTCTTT. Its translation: CSARAGTGGGTEAFF.

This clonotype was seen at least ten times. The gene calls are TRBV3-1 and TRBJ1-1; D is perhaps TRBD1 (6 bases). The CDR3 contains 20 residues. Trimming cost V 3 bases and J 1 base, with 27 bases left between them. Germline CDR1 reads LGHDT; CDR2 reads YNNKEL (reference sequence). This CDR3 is CASSHAPGRTAQLPNTEAFF. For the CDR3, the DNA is TGTGCCAGCAGCCACGCCCCGGGGAGGACAGCACAATTGCCGAACACTGAAGCTTTCTTT.

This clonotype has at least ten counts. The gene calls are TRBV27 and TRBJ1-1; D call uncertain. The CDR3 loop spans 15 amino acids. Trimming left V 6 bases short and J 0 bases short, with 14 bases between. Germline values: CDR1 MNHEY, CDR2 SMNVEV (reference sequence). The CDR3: CASRKTGRLNTEAFF. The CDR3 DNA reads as TGTGCCAGCAGGAAAACCGGACGGTTGAACACTGAAGCTTTCTTT.

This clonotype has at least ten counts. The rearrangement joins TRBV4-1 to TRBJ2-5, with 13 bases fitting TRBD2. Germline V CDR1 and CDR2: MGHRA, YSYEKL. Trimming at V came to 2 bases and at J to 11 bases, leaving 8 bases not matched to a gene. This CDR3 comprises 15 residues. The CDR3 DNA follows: TGCGCCAGCAGCCAATCCCTAGGACTAGCGGGGGCTCAGTACTTC. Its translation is CASSQSLGLAGAQYF.

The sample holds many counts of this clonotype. As DNA, the CDR3 is TGTGCCAGCAGTTTAACCGGGGACAATCAGCCCCAGCATTTT. This codes for CASSLTGDNQPQHF. The genes are TRBV28 and TRBJ1-5; D unclear. The CDR3 is 14 amino acids. V was trimmed by 2 bases and J by 3 bases, leaving 8 bases between them. Germline CDR1 reads MDHEN; CDR2 reads SYDVKM.

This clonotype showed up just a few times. In nucleotides, the CDR3 is TGTGCCACCAGCGGACTGCACACCGGGGAGCTGTTTTTT. It translates to CATSGLHTGELFF. This sequence joins TRBV15 and TRBJ2-2; perhaps TRBD2 as D (5 bases). CDR3 length: 13 amino acids. V lost 5 bases, J lost 3 bases, and 7 bases lay in between. Germline CDR1 and CDR2: LNHNV and YYDKDF (reference sequence).

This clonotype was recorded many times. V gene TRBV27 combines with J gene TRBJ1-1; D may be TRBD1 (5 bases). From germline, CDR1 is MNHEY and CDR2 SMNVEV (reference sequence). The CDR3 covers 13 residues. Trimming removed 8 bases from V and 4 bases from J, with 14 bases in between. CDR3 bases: TGTGCCAGCTCTCTGGGGGGGAGCACTGAAGCTTTCTTT. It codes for CASSLGGSTEAFF.

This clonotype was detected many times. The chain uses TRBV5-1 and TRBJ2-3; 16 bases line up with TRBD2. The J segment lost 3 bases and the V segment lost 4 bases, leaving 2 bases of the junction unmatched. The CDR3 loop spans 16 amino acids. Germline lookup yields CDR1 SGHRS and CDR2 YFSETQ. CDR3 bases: TGCGCCAGCAGCCTGGGACTAGCGGGAGGGACAGATACGCAGTATTTT. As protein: CASSLGLAGGTDTQYF.

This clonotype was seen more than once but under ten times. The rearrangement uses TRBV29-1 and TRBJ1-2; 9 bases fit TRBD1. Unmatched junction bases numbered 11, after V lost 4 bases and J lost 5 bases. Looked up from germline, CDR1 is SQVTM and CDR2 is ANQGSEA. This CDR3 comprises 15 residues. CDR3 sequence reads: CSVGVRDRAIYGYTF. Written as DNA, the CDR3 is TGCAGCGTTGGGGTCCGGGACAGGGCGATTTATGGCTACACCTTC.

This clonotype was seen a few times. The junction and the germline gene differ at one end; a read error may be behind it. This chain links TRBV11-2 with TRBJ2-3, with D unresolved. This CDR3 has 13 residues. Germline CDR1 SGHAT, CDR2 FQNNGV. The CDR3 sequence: CASGLGLADTQYF. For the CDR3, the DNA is TGTGCCAGCGGCTTAGGTCTAGCAGATACGCAGTATTTT.

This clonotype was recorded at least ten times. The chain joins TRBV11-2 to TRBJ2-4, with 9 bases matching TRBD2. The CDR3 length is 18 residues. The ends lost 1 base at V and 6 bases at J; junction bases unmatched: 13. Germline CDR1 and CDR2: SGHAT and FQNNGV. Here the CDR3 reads CASSLGGRGGDVRNIQYF. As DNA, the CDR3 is TGTGCCAGCAGCTTAGGAGGGCGGGGGGGCGACGTGAGAAACATTCAGTACTTC. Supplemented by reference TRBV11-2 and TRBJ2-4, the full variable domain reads EAGVAQSPRYKIIEKRQSVAFWCNPISGHATLYWYQQILGQGPKLLIQFQNNGVVDDSQLPKDRFSAERLKGVDSTLKIQPAKLEDSAVYLCASSLGGRGGDVRNIQYFGAGTRLSVL.